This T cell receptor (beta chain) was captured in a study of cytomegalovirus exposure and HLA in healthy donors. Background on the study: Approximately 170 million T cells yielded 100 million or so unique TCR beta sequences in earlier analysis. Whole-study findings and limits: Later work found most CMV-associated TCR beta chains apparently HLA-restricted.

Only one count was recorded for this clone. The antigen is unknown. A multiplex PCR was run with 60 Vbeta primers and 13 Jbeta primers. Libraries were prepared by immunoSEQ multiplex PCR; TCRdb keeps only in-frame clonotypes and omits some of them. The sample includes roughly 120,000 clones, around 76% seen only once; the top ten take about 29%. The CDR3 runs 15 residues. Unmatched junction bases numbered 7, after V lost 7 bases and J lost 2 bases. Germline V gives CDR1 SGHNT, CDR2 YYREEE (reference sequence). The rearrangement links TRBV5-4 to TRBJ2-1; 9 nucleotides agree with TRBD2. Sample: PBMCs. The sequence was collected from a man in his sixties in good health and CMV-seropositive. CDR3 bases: TGTGCCAGCCGCCGGGCGGGGGGGCCCTACAATGAGCAGTTCTTC. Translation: CASRRAGGPYNEQFF.